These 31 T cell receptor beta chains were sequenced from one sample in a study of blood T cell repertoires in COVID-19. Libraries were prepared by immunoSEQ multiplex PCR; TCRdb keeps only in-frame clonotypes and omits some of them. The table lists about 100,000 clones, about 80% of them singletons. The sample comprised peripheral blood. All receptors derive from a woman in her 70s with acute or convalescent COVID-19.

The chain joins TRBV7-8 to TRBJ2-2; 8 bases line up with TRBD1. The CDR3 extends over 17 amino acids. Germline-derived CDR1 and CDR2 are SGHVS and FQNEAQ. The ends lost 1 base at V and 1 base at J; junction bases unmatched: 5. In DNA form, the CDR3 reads TGTGCCAGCAGCTTAGAGGCTGGGACAGGGAACACCGGGGAGCTGTTTTTT. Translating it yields CASSLEAGTGNTGELFF.

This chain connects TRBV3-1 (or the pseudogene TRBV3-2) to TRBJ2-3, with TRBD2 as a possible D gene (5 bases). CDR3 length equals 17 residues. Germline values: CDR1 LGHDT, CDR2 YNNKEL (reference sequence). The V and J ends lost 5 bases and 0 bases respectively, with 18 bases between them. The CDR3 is CASSAGLRPTSTDTQYF. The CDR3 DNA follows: TGTGCCAGCAGCGCGGGCCTACGCCCTACTAGCACAGATACGCAGTATTTT.

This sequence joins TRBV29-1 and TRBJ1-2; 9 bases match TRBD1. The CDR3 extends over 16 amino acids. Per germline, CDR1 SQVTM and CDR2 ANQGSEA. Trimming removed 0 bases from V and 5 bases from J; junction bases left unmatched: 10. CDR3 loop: CSVEDRGQGMRYGYTF. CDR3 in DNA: TGCAGCGTTGAAGATAGGGGACAGGGAATGCGGTATGGCTACACCTTC.

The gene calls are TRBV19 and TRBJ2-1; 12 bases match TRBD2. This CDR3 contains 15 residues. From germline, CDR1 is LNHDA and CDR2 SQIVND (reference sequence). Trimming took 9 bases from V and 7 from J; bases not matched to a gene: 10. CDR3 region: CASRSGLAGKNEQFF. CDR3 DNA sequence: TGTGCCAGCCGGTCCGGACTAGCGGGAAAGAATGAGCAGTTCTTC.

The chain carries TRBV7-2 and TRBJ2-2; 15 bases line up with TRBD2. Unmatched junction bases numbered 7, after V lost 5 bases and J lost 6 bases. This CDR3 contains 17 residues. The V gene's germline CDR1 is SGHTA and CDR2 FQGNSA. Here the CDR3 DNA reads TGTGCCAGCAGCGATAGGAGGACTAGCGGGGGGGCCGGGGAGCTGTTTTTT. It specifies CASSDRRTSGGAGELFF.

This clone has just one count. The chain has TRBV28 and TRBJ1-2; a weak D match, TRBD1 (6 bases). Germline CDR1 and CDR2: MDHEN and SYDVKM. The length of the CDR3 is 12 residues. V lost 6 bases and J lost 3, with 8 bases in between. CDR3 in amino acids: CASRDSYYGYTF. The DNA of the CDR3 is TGTGCCAGCAGGGACAGTTACTATGGCTACACCTTC.

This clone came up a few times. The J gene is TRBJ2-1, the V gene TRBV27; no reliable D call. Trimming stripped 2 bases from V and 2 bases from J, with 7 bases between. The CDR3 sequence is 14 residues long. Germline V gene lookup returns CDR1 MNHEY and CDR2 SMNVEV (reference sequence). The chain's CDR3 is CASSLNPAYNEQFF. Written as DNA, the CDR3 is TGTGCCAGCAGTTTAAACCCAGCCTACAATGAGCAGTTCTTC.

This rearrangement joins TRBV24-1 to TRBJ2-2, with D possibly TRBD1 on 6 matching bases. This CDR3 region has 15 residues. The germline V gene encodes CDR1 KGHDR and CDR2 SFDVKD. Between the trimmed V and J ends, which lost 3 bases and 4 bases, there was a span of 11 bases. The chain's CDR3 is CATSDPGHLTGELFF. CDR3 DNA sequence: TGTGCCACCAGTGATCCGGGACACCTCACCGGGGAGCTGTTTTTT.

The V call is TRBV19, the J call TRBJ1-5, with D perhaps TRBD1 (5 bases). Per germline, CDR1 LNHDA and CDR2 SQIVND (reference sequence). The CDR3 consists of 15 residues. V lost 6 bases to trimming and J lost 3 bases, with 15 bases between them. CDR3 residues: CASRSIGGNNQPQHF. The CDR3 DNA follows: TGTGCCAGTAGGTCGATCGGGGGGAACAATCAGCCCCAGCATTTT.

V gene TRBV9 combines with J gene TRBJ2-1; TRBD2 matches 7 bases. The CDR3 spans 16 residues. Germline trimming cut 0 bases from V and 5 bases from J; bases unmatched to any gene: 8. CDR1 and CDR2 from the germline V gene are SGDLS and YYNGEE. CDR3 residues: CASSVVAGEHHNEQFF. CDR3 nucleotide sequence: TGTGCCAGCAGCGTAGTGGCGGGAGAGCACCACAATGAGCAGTTCTTC.

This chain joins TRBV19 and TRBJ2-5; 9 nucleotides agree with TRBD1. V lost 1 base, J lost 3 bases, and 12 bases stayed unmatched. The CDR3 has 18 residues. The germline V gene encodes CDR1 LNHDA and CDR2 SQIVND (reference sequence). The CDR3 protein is CASSIAYRGQGMEETQYF. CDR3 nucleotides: TGTGCCAGTAGTATAGCGTATCGGGGACAGGGAATGGAAGAGACCCAGTACTTC.

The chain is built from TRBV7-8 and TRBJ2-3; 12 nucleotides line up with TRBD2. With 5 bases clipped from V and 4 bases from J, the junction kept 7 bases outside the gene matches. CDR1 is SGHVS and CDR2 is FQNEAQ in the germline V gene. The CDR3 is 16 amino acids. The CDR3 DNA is TGTGCCAGCAGCAAGGACCCTAGCGGGGGGGCAGATACGCAGTATTTT. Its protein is CASSKDPSGGADTQYF.

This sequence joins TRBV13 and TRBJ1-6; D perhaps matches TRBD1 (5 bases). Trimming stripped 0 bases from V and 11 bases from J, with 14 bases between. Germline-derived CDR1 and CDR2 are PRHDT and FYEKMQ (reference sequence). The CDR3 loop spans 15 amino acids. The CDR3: CASSLGGPGPTPLHF. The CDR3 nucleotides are TGTGCCAGCAGCTTAGGGGGGCCCGGCCCTACACCCCTCCACTTT.

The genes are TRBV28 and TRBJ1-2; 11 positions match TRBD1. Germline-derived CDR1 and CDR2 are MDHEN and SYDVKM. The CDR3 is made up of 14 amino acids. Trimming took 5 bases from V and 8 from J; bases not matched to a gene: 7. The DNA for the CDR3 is TGTGCCAGCAGTCTGGGACAGGGGGTACGAGGCTACACCTTC. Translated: CASSLGQGVRGYTF.

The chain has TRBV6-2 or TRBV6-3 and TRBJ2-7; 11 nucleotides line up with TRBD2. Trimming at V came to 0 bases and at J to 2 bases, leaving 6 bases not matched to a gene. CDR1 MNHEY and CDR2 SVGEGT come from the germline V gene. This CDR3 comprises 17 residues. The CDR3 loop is CASSYSSSGGPAYEQYV. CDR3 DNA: TGTGCCAGCAGTTACTCATCTAGCGGGGGGCCCGCCTACGAGCAGTACGTC.

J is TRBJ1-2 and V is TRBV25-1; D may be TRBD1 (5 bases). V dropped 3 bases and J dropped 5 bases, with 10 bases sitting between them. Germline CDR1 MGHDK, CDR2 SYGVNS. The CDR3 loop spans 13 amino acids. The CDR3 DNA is TGTGCCAGCAGTGAGGGGGGTGTGTATGGCTACACCTTC. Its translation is CASSEGGVYGYTF.

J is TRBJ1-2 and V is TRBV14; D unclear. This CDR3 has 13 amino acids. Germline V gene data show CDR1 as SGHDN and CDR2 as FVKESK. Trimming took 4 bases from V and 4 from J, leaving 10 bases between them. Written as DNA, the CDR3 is TGTGCCAGCAGCCTCGGAGGGTCCTATGGCTACACCTTC. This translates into CASSLGGSYGYTF. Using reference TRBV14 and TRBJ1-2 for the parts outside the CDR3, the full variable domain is EAGVTQFPSHSVIEKGQTVTLRCDPISGHDNLYWYRRVMGKEIKFLLHFVKESKQDESGMPNNRFLAERTGGTYSTLKVQPAELEDSGVYFCASSLGGSYGYTFGSGTRLTVV.

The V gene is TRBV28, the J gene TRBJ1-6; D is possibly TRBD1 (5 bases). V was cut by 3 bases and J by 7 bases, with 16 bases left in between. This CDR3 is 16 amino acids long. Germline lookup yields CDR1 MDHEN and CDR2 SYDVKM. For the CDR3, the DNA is TGTGCCAGCAGTTTCGGTCTCGCGCGGGACAATTCACCCCTCCACTTT. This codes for CASSFGLARDNSPLHF.

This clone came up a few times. As DNA, the CDR3 is TGCGCCAGCAGCAGGGGTCCAGGTATTACTGAAGCTTTCTTT. Translation: CASSRGPGITEAFF. V is TRBV5-1 and J is TRBJ1-1; TRBD1 is a possible D gene (5 bases). The CDR3 is 14 residues long. Trimming stripped 4 bases from V and 5 bases from J, with 15 bases between. CDR1 SGHRS and CDR2 YFSETQ come from the germline V gene.

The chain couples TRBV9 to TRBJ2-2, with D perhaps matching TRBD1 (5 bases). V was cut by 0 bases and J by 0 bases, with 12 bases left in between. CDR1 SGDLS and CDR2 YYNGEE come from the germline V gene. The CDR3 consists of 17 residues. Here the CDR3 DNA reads TGTGCCAGCAGCGTAGGTGACAGACCTACGAACACCGGGGAGCTGTTTTTT. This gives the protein CASSVGDRPTNTGELFF.

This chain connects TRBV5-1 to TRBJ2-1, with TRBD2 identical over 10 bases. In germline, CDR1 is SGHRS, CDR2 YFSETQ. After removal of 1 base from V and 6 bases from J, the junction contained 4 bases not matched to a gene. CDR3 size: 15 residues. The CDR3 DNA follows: TGCGCCAGCAGCTTGACTAGCGGGATTGTCAATGAGCAGTTCTTC. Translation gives CASSLTSGIVNEQFF.

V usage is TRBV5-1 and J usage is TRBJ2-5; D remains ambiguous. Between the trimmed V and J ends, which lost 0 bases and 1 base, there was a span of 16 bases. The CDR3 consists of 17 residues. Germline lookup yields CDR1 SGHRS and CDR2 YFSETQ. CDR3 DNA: TGCGCCAGCAGCTTGGGGGCCATTGTTTTTTTCCAAGAGACCCAGTACTTC. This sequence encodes CASSLGAIVFFQETQYF. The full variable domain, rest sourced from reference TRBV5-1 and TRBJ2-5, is KAGVTQTPRYLIKTRGQQVTLSCSPISGHRSVSWYQQTPGQGLQFLFEYFSETQRNKGNFPGRFSGRQFSNSRSEMNVSTLELGDSALYLCASSLGAIVFFQETQYFGPGTRLLVL.

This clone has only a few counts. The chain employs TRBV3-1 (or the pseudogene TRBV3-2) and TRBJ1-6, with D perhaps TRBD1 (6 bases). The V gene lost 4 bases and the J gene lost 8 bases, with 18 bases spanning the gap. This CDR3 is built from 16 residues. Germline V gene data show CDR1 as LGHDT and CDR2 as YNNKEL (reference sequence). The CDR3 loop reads CASSPFQGRGYSPLHF. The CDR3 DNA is TGTGCCAGCAGCCCTTTTCAGGGCAGGGGATATTCACCCCTCCACTTT.

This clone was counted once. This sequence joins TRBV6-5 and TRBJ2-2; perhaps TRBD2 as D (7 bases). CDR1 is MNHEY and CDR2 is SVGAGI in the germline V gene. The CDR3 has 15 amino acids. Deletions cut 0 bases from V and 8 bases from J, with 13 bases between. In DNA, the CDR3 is TGTGCCAGCAGTTACTCATTCGGGGGGCGAGGGGAGCTGTTTTTT. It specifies CASSYSFGGRGELFF.

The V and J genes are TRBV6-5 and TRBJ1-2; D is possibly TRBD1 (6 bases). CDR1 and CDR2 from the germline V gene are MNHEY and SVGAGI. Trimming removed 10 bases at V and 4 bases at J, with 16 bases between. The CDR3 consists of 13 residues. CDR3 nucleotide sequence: TGTGCCACCCAAGGGGGGGGCCTCTATGGCTACACCTTC. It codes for CATQGGGLYGYTF.

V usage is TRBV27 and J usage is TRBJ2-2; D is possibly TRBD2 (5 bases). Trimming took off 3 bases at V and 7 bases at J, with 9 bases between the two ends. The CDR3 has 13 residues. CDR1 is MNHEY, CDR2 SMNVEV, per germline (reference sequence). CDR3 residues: CASSFGGSGELFF. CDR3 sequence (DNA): TGTGCCAGCAGTTTCGGTGGGAGCGGGGAGCTGTTTTTT.

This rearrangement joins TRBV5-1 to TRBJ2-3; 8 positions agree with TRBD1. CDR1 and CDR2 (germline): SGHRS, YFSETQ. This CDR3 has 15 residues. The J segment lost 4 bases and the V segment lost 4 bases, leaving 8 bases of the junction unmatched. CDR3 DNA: TGCGCCAGCAGCCCGCAGGGGGCGAAGGCAGATACGCAGTATTTT. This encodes CASSPQGAKADTQYF.

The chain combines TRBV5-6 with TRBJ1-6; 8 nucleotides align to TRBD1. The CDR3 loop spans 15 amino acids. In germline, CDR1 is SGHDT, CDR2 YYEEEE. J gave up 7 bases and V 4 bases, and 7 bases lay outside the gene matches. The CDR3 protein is CASSHRTGFNSPLHF. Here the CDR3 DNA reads TGTGCCAGCAGCCACAGGACAGGGTTCAATTCACCCCTCCACTTT.

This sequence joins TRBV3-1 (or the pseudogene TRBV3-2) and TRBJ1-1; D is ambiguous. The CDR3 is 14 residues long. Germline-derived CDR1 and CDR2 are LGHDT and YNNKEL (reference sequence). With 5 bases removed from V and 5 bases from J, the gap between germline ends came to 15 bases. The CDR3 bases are TGTGCCAGCAGCTCCCCTGAGGGCCGGACTGAAGCTTTCTTT. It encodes CASSSPEGRTEAFF.

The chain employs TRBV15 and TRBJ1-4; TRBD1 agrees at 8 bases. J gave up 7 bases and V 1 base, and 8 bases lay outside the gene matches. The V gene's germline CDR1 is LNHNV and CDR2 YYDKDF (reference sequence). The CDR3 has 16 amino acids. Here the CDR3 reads CATSRGNRGNSEKLFF. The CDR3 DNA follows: TGTGCCACCAGCAGAGGGAACAGGGGGAACAGTGAAAAACTGTTTTTT.

The CDR3 region is CASSPMGGRVTEQYF. DNA for the CDR3: TGTGCCAGCAGCCCCATGGGCGGGAGGGTCACCGAGCAGTACTTC. The chain is built from TRBV7-8 and TRBJ2-7, with 9 nucleotides matching TRBD2. This CDR3 has 15 amino acids. Germline-derived CDR1 and CDR2 are SGHVS and FQNEAQ. The V and J ends lost 5 bases and 6 bases, in that order; junction bases with no gene match: 11.